This TCR beta chain was identified in a study of blood T cell repertoires in COVID-19. Original analysis: Amplification with reference gene primers provided the estimates of nucleated cell counts. Measured with immunoSEQ multiplex PCR; TCRdb has only the in-frame clones, and not every one. V, J and clone size are those of that table, while D and trimming were read from the DNA. This sample has tens of thousands of clones, with less than 80% found just once. Germline V gene lookup returns CDR1 MDHEN and CDR2 SYDVKM. V dropped 3 bases and J dropped 2; count of bases not matched to a gene: 6. CDR3 length: 16 residues.

The rearrangement links TRBV28 to TRBJ2-2; 7 bases fit TRBD1. Material: peripheral blood. The clonotype originates from a man in his sixties with acute or convalescent COVID-19. DNA for the CDR3: TGTGCCAGCAGTTTGGCCCGGGACAGAAACACCGGGGAGCTGTTTTTT. This encodes CASSLARDRNTGELFF.